Listed below are T cell receptor beta chains from one sample, sequenced in a study of high-grade serous ovarian cancer treatment subgroups. Profiled with immunoSEQ multiplex PCR; TCRdb holds only in-frame clones, not every one. In the table there are a few thousand clones, 70% to 85% of which are singletons. Source material: tumor tissue. The receptors derive from a human donor with high-grade serous ovarian cancer. Each CDR3 is given with its conserved first and last residue. D genes are given only for firm matches. For some rows the clone size is stated as once, few or many, or as a class when expanded; others skip it.

J gene	V gene	D gene	clone size	CDR3 length	CDR3 DNA	CDR3 protein
TRBJ2-3	TRBV5-6	TRBD2	-	14	TGTGCCAGCACCCGCCCGGGACTAGAATCACCGCAGTATTTT	CASTRPGLESPQYF
TRBJ1-1	TRBV5-1	TRBD1	-	12	TGCGCCAGCAGCTTGTCACAGGGGAGGGCTTTCTTT	CASSLSQGRAFF
TRBJ1-2	TRBV6-5	-	-	13	TGTGCCAGCTCCTACGGTGAGGAATCCGGCTACACCTTC	CASSYGEESGYTF
TRBJ2-1	TRBV2	TRBD2	-	15	TGTGCCAGCAGTGAAGTAGCGGGGGGAAACAATGAGCAGTTCTTC	CASSEVAGGNNEQFF
TRBJ2-7	TRBV4-1	-	large	19	TGCGCCAGCAGCCAGAAGACAGGGGGCGTCGGGCTAGCGGGAGGCGAGCAGTACTTC	CASSQKTGGVGLAGGEQYF
TRBJ2-3	TRBV5-3	TRBD2	-	17	TGTGCCAGAAGCTTGGTCGGACTAGCGGGGGGCACAGATACGCAGTATTTT	CARSLVGLAGGTDTQYF
TRBJ2-5	TRBV5-8	TRBD2	few	15	TGTGCCAGCAGCTTCCTAATGGGAGCGGGGGGGACCCAGTACTTC	CASSFLMGAGGTQYF
TRBJ2-3	TRBV27	-	-	16	TGTGCCAGCAGTTTGAGGGGGGCCAGATTCACAGATACGCAGTATTTT	CASSLRGARFTDTQYF
TRBJ2-2	TRBV19	TRBD2	-	15	TGTGCCAGTAGTAAACTAGCGGGACCACCCGGGGAGCTGTTTTTT	CASSKLAGPPGELFF
TRBJ2-1	TRBV20-1	-	-	11	TGCAGTGCTAGCCCGGGGGATGAGCAGTTCTTC	CSASPGDEQFF
TRBJ2-5	TRBV7-9	-	-	15	TGTGCCAGCAGCCTTGTGGGTCGCTCCGGGGAGACCCAGTACTTC	CASSLVGRSGETQYF
TRBJ2-1	TRBV5-1	-	-	15	TGCGCCAGCAGCTTGGTAGGACAGCAGTACAATGAGCAGTTCTTC	CASSLVGQQYNEQFF
TRBJ1-3	TRBV5-1	-	once	15	TGCGCCAGCAGCGAGGGGGATACGGGAGCAAACACCATATATTTT	CASSEGDTGANTIYF
TRBJ2-3	TRBV10-3	TRBD2	-	16	TGTGCCATCAGTGAGTTGCAGAGCGGGAGGGCAGATACGCAGTATTTT	CAISELQSGRADTQYF
TRBJ1-1	TRBV30	-	-	14	TGTGCCTGGAGGTACCCACAGGAGAACACTGAAGCTTTCTTT	CAWRYPQENTEAFF
TRBJ2-5	TRBV9	TRBD2	-	14	TGTGCCAGCAGCGTAGAATGGGAGGGAGAGACCCAGTACTTC	CASSVEWEGETQYF
TRBJ2-3	TRBV9	-	-	16	TGTGCCAGCAGCAAAACAGGGATGGGAAGCACAGATACGCAGTATTTT	CASSKTGMGSTDTQYF
TRBJ2-2	TRBV27	-	-	15	TGTGCCAGCAGTTTATCGGGGGGCTTCACCGGGGAGCTGTTTTTT	CASSLSGGFTGELFF
TRBJ2-4	TRBV6-1	-	-	15	TGTGCCAGCAACCCGGACAGCCTAGCCAAAAACATTCAGTACTTC	CASNPDSLAKNIQYF
TRBJ1-1	TRBV11-2	-	-	16	TGTGCCAGCAGCCCGTTCGCGGGGGGAGGGAGCACTGAAGCTTTCTTT	CASSPFAGGGSTEAFF
TRBJ2-1	TRBV7-6	-	-	17	TGTGCCAGCAGCTTAGTTGGGGGGGCGAGCTCCTACAATGAGCAGTTCTTC	CASSLVGGASSYNEQFF
TRBJ2-1	TRBV5-6	-	few	17	TGTGCCAGCAGCCCTCCGACAGACACGCTAGACGACAATGAGCAGTTCTTC	CASSPPTDTLDDNEQFF